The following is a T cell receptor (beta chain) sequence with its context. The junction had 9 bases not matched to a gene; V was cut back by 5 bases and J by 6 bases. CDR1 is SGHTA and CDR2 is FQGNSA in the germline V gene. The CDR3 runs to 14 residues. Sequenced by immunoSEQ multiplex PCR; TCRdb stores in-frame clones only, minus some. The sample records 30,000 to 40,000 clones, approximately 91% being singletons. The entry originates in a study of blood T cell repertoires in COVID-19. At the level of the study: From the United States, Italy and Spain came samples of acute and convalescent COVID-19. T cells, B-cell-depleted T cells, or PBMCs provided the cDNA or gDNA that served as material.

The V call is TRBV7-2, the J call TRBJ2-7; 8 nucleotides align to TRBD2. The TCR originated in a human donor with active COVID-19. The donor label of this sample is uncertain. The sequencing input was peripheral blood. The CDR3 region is CASSPGGANFEQYF. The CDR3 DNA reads TGTGCCAGCAGCCCGGGGGGGGCAAATTTCGAGCAGTACTTC.